The subject of this entry is one T cell receptor (beta chain). The data were obtained in a study of T cell responses to AZD1222 COVID-19 vaccine. Measured with immunoSEQ multiplex PCR; TCRdb has only the in-frame clones, and not every one. The sample has roughly 140,000 clones; 80% to 90% are singletons. The CDR3 sequence is 15 residues long. V lost 9 bases and J lost 0; bases outside the gene matches: 2. The germline CDR1 and CDR2 sequences are SGHNT and YYREEE (reference sequence). This TCR came from an adult in good health. The chain couples TRBV5-4 to TRBJ2-2, with 13 bases identical to TRBD2. Material: peripheral blood, obtained on day 0 of AZD1222 vaccination. The chain's CDR3 is CATGLAGANTGELFF. CDR3 DNA sequence: TGTGCCACCGGACTAGCGGGAGCGAACACCGGGGAGCTGTTTTTT.